Listed below are T cell receptor beta chains from one sample, sequenced in a study of blood T cell repertoires in COVID-19. Profiling relied on immunoSEQ multiplex PCR, and the TCRdb table lists in-frame clones only, not all of them. This sample has fewer than 350,000 clones, with 81% found just once. The specimen sequenced was peripheral blood. The origin of the receptors is a woman in her fifties or sixties with active or convalescent COVID-19. Each CDR3 is given with its conserved first and last residue. A D gene is named only where the DNA matches it firmly. Expanded clones are given a class, and other clones once, few, many or no size at all.

>TRBV4-1|-|-|TRBJ1-2
CASSQTRGGDYGYTF
TGCGCCAGCAGCCAAACCCGAGGAGGGGACTATGGCTACACCTTC
>TRBV4-3|-|-|TRBJ1-2
CASSQDPWISVGGNGYTF
TGCGCCAGCAGCCAAGATCCCTGGATCTCGGTCGGGGGAAACGGCTACACCTTC
>TRBV12-5|-|TRBD2|TRBJ2-3
CASGLGLTSGGTDTQYF
TGTGCTAGTGGTTTGGGTCTGACTAGCGGGGGGACAGATACGCAGTATTTT
>TRBV7-8|-|TRBD1|TRBJ1-6
CASSLVGTGFSPLHF
TGTGCCAGCAGCTTAGTCGGGACAGGGTTTTCACCCCTCCACTTT
>TRBV4-3|few|TRBD1|TRBJ1-2
CASSPGQANYGYTF
TGCGCCAGCAGCCCGGGACAGGCCAATTATGGCTACACCTTC
>TRBV19|once|TRBD1|TRBJ1-2
CASSSQGVNYGYTF
TGTGCCAGTAGTTCACAGGGGGTTAACTATGGCTACACCTTC
>TRBV2|-|-|TRBJ1-2
CASSRDYYGYTF
TGTGCCAGCAGCCGGGATTACTATGGCTACACCTTC
>TRBV19|-|-|TRBJ1-1
CASSLQGFGTEAFF
TGTGCCAGTAGTCTCCAGGGTTTCGGGACTGAAGCTTTCTTT
>TRBV3-1/TRBV3-2|-|-|TRBJ2-6
CASSQENEVGGANVLTF
TGTGCCAGCAGCCAAGAAAATGAGGTTGGTGGGGCCAACGTCCTGACTTTC
>TRBV7-9|-|-|TRBJ2-5
CASRSGLWETQYF
TGTGCCAGCAGGTCGGGTTTATGGGAGACCCAGTACTTC
>TRBV4-2|-|TRBD2|TRBJ2-5
CASSDTSQLAGGAKTQYF
TGTGCCAGCAGCGATACCTCACAACTAGCGGGGGGCGCGAAGACCCAGTACTTC
>TRBV5-4|-|-|TRBJ2-2
CASSPWTVSNTGELFF
TGTGCCAGCAGCCCCTGGACAGTTTCGAACACCGGGGAGCTGTTTTTT
>TRBV3-1/TRBV3-2|-|TRBD2|TRBJ2-7
CASSQGLAGGLEQYF
TGTGCCAGCAGCCAAGGGCTAGCGGGGGGGCTCGAGCAGTACTTC
>TRBV6-6|-|TRBD1|TRBJ1-5
CASRLTQGRNQPQHF
TGTGCCAGCAGACTCACACAGGGGAGGAATCAGCCCCAGCATTTT
>TRBV2|-|TRBD2|TRBJ2-7
CASGPKAGGRQEQYF
TGTGCCAGCGGCCCCAAGGCGGGGGGGCGTCAAGAGCAGTACTTC
>TRBV12-3/TRBV12-4|-|TRBD1|TRBJ1-3
CASRAGTGDTIYF
TGTGCCAGCAGAGCCGGGACAGGGGACACCATATATTTT
>TRBV10-3|-|TRBD1|TRBJ2-2
CAISETQGAYTGELFF
TGTGCCATCAGTGAAACACAGGGGGCGTACACCGGGGAGCTGTTTTTT
>TRBV12-3/TRBV12-4|-|TRBD1|TRBJ1-2
CASRETGRDGYTF
TGTGCCAGCAGGGAGACAGGGCGTGATGGCTACACCTTC
>TRBV19|-|TRBD1|TRBJ1-3
CASRSGGQGAGNTIYF
TGTGCCAGTAGATCCGGCGGACAGGGGGCCGGAAACACCATATATTTT
>TRBV7-9|once|-|TRBJ1-2
CASSLWEEGSHTF
TGTGCCAGCAGCTTATGGGAGGAAGGGTCGCACACCTTC
>TRBV10-3|-|TRBD1|TRBJ1-5
CAISADRGGNQPQHF
TGTGCCATCAGTGCGGACAGGGGCGGCAATCAGCCCCAGCATTTT
>TRBV15|-|-|TRBJ1-4
CATSRDGSQGYNEKLFF
TGTGCCACCAGCAGAGACGGGTCCCAGGGGTACAATGAAAAACTGTTTTTT
>TRBV2|-|TRBD1|TRBJ2-5
CASMAGGVETQYF
TGTGCCAGCATGGCAGGGGGCGTAGAGACCCAGTACTTC
>TRBV14|-|-|TRBJ1-6
CASSRTLGPLHF
TGTGCCAGCAGCCGGACACTGGGACCCCTCCACTTT
>TRBV19|-|-|TRBJ1-2
CASSIGEEGYTF
TGTGCCAGTAGTATAGGCGAGGAGGGCTACACCTTC
>TRBV27|-|TRBD1|TRBJ2-7
CASSIDRGTSYEQYF
TGTGCCAGCAGTATAGACAGGGGGACCTCCTACGAGCAGTACTTC
>TRBV24-1|-|-|TRBJ2-1
CATSGPGGESYNEQFF
TGTGCCACCAGCGGACCGGGCGGGGAATCCTACAATGAGCAGTTCTTC
>TRBV9|-|TRBD2|TRBJ2-1
CASSRLTGGDEQFF
TGTGCCAGCAGCCGGCTTACGGGGGGAGATGAGCAGTTCTTC
>TRBV6-5|-|TRBD1|TRBJ2-1
CASISGTGGYNEQFF
TGTGCCAGCATCTCCGGGACAGGGGGATACAATGAGCAGTTCTTC
>TRBV19|once|-|TRBJ1-1
CASSIDGFNTEAFF
TGTGCCAGTAGTATAGACGGGTTTAACACTGAAGCTTTCTTT
>TRBV2|-|-|TRBJ1-1
CASSLYTEAFF
TGTGCCAGCAGTCTATACACTGAAGCTTTCTTT